This TCR beta chain is drawn from a study of cytomegalovirus exposure and HLA in healthy donors. Regarding the study as a whole: Later analysis associated a missense DCLRE1C variant with TCR beta V- and J-gene trimming.

The sample holds a few counts of this clone. What it recognizes is unknown. Nominally healthy donors provided the samples, though records likely missed some immune exposures. Amplification used 60 Vbeta primers and 13 Jbeta primers. Clones were sequenced by immunoSEQ multiplex PCR, and TCRdb holds only the in-frame ones, with some missing. The profile shows roughly 150,000 clones, about 85% of them singletons. The sequence came from a man aged 50-59 years in good health and CMV-seropositive. Input material: PBMCs.

Here the CDR3 DNA reads TGTGCCAGCAGCCGAAGACAGGGACCTGGAAACACCATATATTTT. It translates to CASSRRQGPGNTIYF. V and J are TRBV14 and TRBJ1-3, with 7 nucleotides matching TRBD1. CDR1 and CDR2 (germline): SGHDN, FVKESK. V lost 4 bases, J lost 2 bases, and 5 bases stayed unmatched. The CDR3 sequence is 15 residues long.